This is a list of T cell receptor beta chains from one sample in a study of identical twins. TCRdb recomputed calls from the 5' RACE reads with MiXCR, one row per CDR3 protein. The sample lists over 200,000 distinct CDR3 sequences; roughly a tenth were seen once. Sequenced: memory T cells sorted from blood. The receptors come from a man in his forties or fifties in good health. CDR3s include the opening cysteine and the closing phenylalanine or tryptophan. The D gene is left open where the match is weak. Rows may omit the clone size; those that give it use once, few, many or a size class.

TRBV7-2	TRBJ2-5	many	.	CASSLFGGVSETQYF	TGTGCCAGCAGCTTATTCGGGGGAGTCTCAGAGACCCAGTACTTC
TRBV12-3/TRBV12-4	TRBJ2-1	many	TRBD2	CASSLALAGGRYEQFF	TGTGCCAGCAGTTTAGCGCTAGCGGGGGGCCGGTATGAGCAGTTCTTC
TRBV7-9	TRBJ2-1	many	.	CASSNQGGSYNEQFF	TGTGCCAGCAGCAACCAGGGGGGTTCCTACAATGAGCAGTTCTTC
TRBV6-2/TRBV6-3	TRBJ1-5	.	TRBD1	CASSYSRQRGLQLYQPQHF	TGTGCCAGCAGTTACTCGAGGCAGAGGGGGCTTCAATTATATCAGCCCCAGCATTTT
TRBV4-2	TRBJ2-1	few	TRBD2	CASSPTSGGVYEQFF	TGTGCCAGCAGCCCGACTAGCGGGGGGGTCTATGAGCAGTTCTTC
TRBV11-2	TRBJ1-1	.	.	CASSLVVGTEAFF	TGTGCCAGCAGCTTAGTGGTGGGCACTGAAGCTTTCTTT
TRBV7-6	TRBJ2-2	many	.	CASSLGQGPMAGELFF	TGTGCCAGCAGCTTAGGGCAGGGTCCGATGGCCGGGGAGCTGTTTTTT
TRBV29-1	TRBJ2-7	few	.	CSVFGSPDYEQYF	TGCAGCGTTTTTGGGAGTCCGGACTACGAGCAGTACTTC
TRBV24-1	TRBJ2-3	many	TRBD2	CATKAGGDVTQYF	TGTGCCACCAAGGCGGGAGGTGATGTAACGCAGTATTTT
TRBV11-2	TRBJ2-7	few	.	CASSLGRAHYEQYF	TGTGCCAGCAGCTTAGGTAGAGCCCACTACGAGCAGTACTTC
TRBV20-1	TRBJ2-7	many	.	CSARGGVSGEQYF	TGCAGTGCTAGAGGGGGGGTGTCGGGCGAGCAGTACTTC
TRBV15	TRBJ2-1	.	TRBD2	CATSRASGTEQFF	TGTGCCACCAGTAGGGCTAGCGGGACTGAGCAGTTCTTC
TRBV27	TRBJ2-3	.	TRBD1	CASSSNRGRTDTQYF	TGTGCCAGCAGTTCTAACAGGGGGCGCACAGATACGCAGTATTTT
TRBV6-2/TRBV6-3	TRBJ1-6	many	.	CASNFGLTVYNSPLHF	TGTGCCAGCAACTTTGGATTAACCGTATATAATTCACCCCTCCACTTT
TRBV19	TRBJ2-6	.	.	CASRLATGANVLTF	TGTGCCAGTAGGTTGGCGACCGGGGCCAACGTCCTGACTTTC
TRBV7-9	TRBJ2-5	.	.	CASSPWSQETQYF	TGTGCCAGCAGCCCCTGGTCCCAAGAGACCCAGTACTTC
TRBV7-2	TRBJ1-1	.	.	CASSLARDRAEAFF	TGTGCCAGCAGCTTAGCTCGGGATAGGGCTGAAGCTTTCTTT
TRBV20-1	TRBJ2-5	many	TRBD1	CSAKGTGDETQYF	TGCAGTGCTAAAGGGACAGGGGACGAGACCCAGTACTTC
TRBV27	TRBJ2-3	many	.	CASNRAGTDTQYF	TGTGCCAGCAATAGGGCGGGCACAGATACGCAGTATTTT
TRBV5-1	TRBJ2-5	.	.	CASSLFHLDETQYF	TGCGCCAGCAGCTTGTTCCATCTTGACGAGACCCAGTACTTC
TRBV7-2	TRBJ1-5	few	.	CASSLDRATHQPQHF	TGTGCCAGCAGCTTAGACAGGGCGACGCATCAGCCCCAGCATTTT
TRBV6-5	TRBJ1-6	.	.	CASSYSTPQGSYNSPLHF	TGTGCCAGCAGTTACTCGACTCCGCAAGGCTCCTATAATTCACCCCTCCACTTT
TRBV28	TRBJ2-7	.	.	CASSLASASYEQYF	TGTGCCAGCAGTCTAGCTAGCGCGTCCTACGAGCAGTACTTC
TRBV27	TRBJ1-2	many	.	CASSSSGANGYTF	TGTGCCAGCAGTTCCTCCGGGGCGAATGGCTACACCTTC
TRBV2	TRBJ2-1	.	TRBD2	CASTRLAGSSYNEQFF	TGTGCCAGCACCAGACTAGCGGGGAGCTCCTACAATGAGCAGTTCTTC
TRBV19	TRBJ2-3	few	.	CASNPTMSDTQYF	TGTGCCAGTAACCCCACCATGTCAGATACGCAGTATTTT
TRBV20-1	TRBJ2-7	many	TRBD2	CSARSSAGVYEQYF	TGCAGTGCTAGGAGTTCAGCGGGGGTCTACGAGCAGTACTTC
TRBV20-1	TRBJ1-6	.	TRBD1	CSAEDRGGGSPLHF	TGCAGTGCAGAGGACAGGGGAGGCGGATCACCCCTCCACTTT
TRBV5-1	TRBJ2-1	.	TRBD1	CASSLKAGQGANEQFF	TGCGCCAGCAGCTTGAAGGCGGGACAGGGGGCGAATGAGCAGTTCTTC
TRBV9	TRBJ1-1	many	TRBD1	CASSVRQGTEAFF	TGTGCCAGCAGCGTCAGACAGGGGACTGAAGCTTTCTTT
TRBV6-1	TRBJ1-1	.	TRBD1	CASSSDRQGELNTEAFF	TGTGCCAGCAGCTCAGACCGACAGGGGGAATTGAACACTGAAGCTTTCTTT
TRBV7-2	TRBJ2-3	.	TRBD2	CASSLASGRSGDTQYF	TGTGCCAGCAGCTTGGCTAGCGGGAGGTCCGGAGATACGCAGTATTTT
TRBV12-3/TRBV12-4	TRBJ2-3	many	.	CASSLDGRFTDTQYF	TGTGCCAGCAGTTTAGATGGGCGGTTCACAGATACGCAGTATTTT
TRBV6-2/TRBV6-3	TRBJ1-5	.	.	CASSQSRNQPQHF	TGTGCCAGCAGTCAAAGTCGGAATCAGCCCCAGCATTTT
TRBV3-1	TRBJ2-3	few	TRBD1	CASSQDLTGADTQYF	TGTGCCAGCAGCCAAGATCTAACAGGGGCAGATACGCAGTATTTT
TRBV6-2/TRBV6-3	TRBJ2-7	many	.	CASEPATGGDVNEQYF	TGTGCCAGCGAACCTGCTACGGGGGGCGATGTAAACGAGCAGTACTTC
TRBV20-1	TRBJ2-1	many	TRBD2	CSAQGWTSGKVLNNEQFF	TGCAGTGCCCAAGGATGGACTAGCGGGAAGGTCTTGAACAATGAGCAGTTCTTC
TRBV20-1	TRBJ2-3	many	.	CSARVSFGLGGTDTQYF	TGCAGTGCTAGAGTTTCGTTCGGACTGGGAGGCACAGATACGCAGTATTTT
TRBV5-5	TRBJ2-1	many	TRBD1	CASSFRGQSGGNEQFF	TGTGCCAGCAGCTTCCGGGGACAGTCCGGCGGGAATGAGCAGTTCTTC
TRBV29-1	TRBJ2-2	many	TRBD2	CSVGAGAYTGELFF	TGCAGCGTTGGGGCGGGAGCGTACACCGGGGAGCTGTTTTTT
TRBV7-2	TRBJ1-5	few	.	CASSWSGGNQPQHF	TGTGCCAGCAGCTGGTCAGGGGGCAATCAGCCCCAGCATTTT
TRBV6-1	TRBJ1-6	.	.	CASTATVSSYNSPLHF	TGTGCCAGCACTGCGACAGTTAGCTCCTATAATTCACCCCTCCACTTT
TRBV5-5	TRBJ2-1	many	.	CASSYTGSNEQFF	TGTGCCAGCAGCTACACAGGGAGCAATGAGCAGTTCTTC
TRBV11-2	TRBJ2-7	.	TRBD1	CASSLTQGAGFVTSYEQYF	TGTGCCAGCAGCTTAACCCAGGGGGCAGGGTTCGTGACCTCCTACGAGCAGTACTTC
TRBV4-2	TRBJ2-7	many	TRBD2	CASSQDGGAGLGEQYF	TGTGCCAGCAGCCAAGATGGGGGAGCGGGACTGGGCGAGCAGTACTTC
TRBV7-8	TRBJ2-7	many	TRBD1	CASSFRDSFQSSYEQYF	TGTGCCAGCAGCTTCCGGGACAGTTTCCAGAGCTCCTACGAGCAGTACTTC
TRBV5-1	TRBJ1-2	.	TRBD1	CASSSTGGGNYGYTF	TGCGCCAGCAGCTCCACAGGGGGGGGTAACTATGGCTACACCTTC
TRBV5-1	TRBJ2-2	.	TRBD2	CASKLGGYTGELFF	TGCGCCAGCAAATTGGGGGGGTACACCGGGGAGCTGTTTTTT
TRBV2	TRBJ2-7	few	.	CASSESWQGLYEQYF	TGTGCCAGCAGTGAATCTTGGCAGGGACTCTACGAGCAGTACTTC
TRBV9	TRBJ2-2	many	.	CASSPRPGAGGELFF	TGTGCCAGCAGCCCCCGCCCGGGGGCTGGCGGGGAGCTGTTTTTT
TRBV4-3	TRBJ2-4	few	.	CASSQEHAKNIQYF	TGCGCCAGCAGCCAAGAACACGCCAAAAACATTCAGTACTTC
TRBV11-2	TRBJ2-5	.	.	CASSLSARETQYF	TGTGCCAGCAGCTTATCAGCCAGGGAGACCCAGTACTTC
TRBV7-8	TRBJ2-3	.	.	CASSPGITDTQYF	TGTGCCAGCAGCCCCGGGATCACAGATACGCAGTATTTT